The 31 T cell receptor beta chains given below trace back to one sample, sequenced in a study of blood T cell repertoires in COVID-19. Clones were sequenced by immunoSEQ multiplex PCR, and TCRdb holds only the in-frame ones, with some missing. The repertoire includes about 270,000 clones, approximately 85% of them detected once, and approximately 6% sits in the top ten. Sequenced sample: peripheral blood. These receptors all come from a woman of 80 years or more with COVID-19, enrolled during active disease.

The CDR3 DNA follows: TGTGCCAGCAGCTCTCTAGCGGGGGCTAGCACAGATACGCAGTATTTT. As protein: CASSSLAGASTDTQYF. The V and J genes are TRBV5-8 and TRBJ2-3, with TRBD2 matching 10 bases. The V segment lost 3 bases and the J segment 0 bases; nucleotides outside the gene matches: 4. The CDR3 runs to 16 residues. Germline CDR1 reads SGHTS; CDR2 reads YDEGEE.

J is TRBJ1-1 and V is TRBV7-9; D gene unclear. This CDR3 region has 12 residues. Germline V gene data show CDR1 as SEHNR and CDR2 as FQNEAQ (reference sequence). CDR3 residues: CVTTLVNTEAFF. DNA for the CDR3: TGTGTCACGACACTGGTGAACACTGAAGCTTTCTTT.

In the case of this clone: Other nucleotide sequences from this sample produce the same CDR3. The chain joins TRBV10-3 to TRBJ1-1, with D uncertain. From germline, CDR1 is ENHRY and CDR2 SYGVKD. This CDR3 has 14 amino acids. V lost 2 bases and J lost 1, with 8 bases in between. The CDR3 is CAISETRGNTEAFF. CDR3 DNA sequence: TGTGCCATCAGTGAGACACGGGGGAACACTGAAGCTTTCTTT.

V usage is TRBV5-1 and J usage is TRBJ1-5, with TRBD1 identical over 9 bases. The CDR3 consists of 15 residues. Germline lookup yields CDR1 SGHRS and CDR2 YFSETQ. Losses at the gene ends were 5 bases for V and 6 bases for J; bases not matched to a gene: 9. Written as DNA, the CDR3 is TGCGCCAGCAGAACCGGGACAGGGATAGCTCAGCCCCAGCATTTT. Protein sequence: CASRTGTGIAQPQHF.

The chain has TRBV11-2 and TRBJ1-6; weak D call: TRBD1 (5 bases). This CDR3 is 18 amino acids long. V gave up 5 bases and J gave up 1 base, with 18 bases separating them. Germline CDR1 and CDR2: SGHAT and FQNNGV. Here the CDR3 DNA reads TGTGCCAGCAGCCCCCTGGTTGTGGGGCAGTCCTATAATTCACCCCTCCACTTT. Translation gives CASSPLVVGQSYNSPLHF. The full variable domain, with the rest looked up from reference TRBV11-2 and TRBJ1-6, is EAGVAQSPRYKIIEKRQSVAFWCNPISGHATLYWYQQILGQGPKLLIQFQNNGVVDDSQLPKDRFSAERLKGVDSTLKIQPAKLEDSAVYLCASSPLVVGQSYNSPLHFGNGTRLTVT.

This chain connects TRBV12-3 or TRBV12-4 to TRBJ1-5; D gene uncertain. The germline V and J ends were trimmed by 3 bases and 5 bases, with 8 bases remaining between them. This CDR3 comprises 13 residues. DNA of the CDR3: TGTGCCAGCAGTTTGTCGGCGGATCAGCCCCAGCATTTT. It yields the protein CASSLSADQPQHF.

CDR3 region: CASSQDRGTDTQYF. In nucleotides, the CDR3 is TGTGCCAGTAGTCAGGACAGGGGTACAGATACGCAGTATTTT. The V call is TRBV19, the J call TRBJ2-3; TRBD1 matches at 9 bases. Looked up from germline, CDR1 is LNHDA and CDR2 is SQIVND (reference sequence). This CDR3 spans 14 amino acids. The ends lost 5 bases at V and 3 bases at J; junction bases unmatched: 3.

This sequence joins TRBV19 and TRBJ1-5, with a tentative D call TRBD1 (6 bases). This CDR3 spans 13 amino acids. The germline gives CDR1 LNHDA, CDR2 SQIVND (reference sequence). The V gene lost 7 bases and the J gene lost 4 bases, with 11 bases spanning the gap. The CDR3: CASKDSPNQPQHF. The CDR3 bases are TGTGCCAGTAAGGACAGCCCGAATCAGCCCCAGCATTTT. The full variable domain, with the rest looked up from reference TRBV19 and TRBJ1-5, is DGGITQSPKYLFRKEGQNVTLSCEQNLNHDAMYWYRQDPGQGLRLIYYSQIVNDFQKGDIAEGYSVSREKKESFPLTVTSAQKNPTAFYLCASKDSPNQPQHFGDGTRLSIL.

The chain is built from TRBV7-9 and TRBJ1-2, with D unclear. Germline assignment: CDR1 SEHNR and CDR2 FQNEAQ (reference sequence). V gave up 1 base and J gave up 4 bases, with 13 bases separating them. The CDR3 totals 15 residues. CDR3 nucleotide sequence: TGTGCCAGCAGCTTAGATGCATTTCGACTCTATGGCTACACCTTC. It encodes CASSLDAFRLYGYTF.

The J gene is TRBJ2-6, the V gene TRBV24-1; 7 nucleotides agree with TRBD1. V shed 12 bases, J shed 0 bases, and the junction held 7 bases outside the gene matches. Germline assignment: CDR1 KGHDR and CDR2 SFDVKD. This CDR3 spans 15 amino acids. The chain's CDR3 is CAAGTASSGANVLTF. The CDR3 DNA follows: TGTGCCGCAGGGACAGCAAGCTCTGGGGCCAACGTCCTGACTTTC.

The V gene is TRBV18, the J gene TRBJ1-1; TRBD1 agrees at 9 bases. Germline trimming cut 6 bases from V and 3 bases from J; bases unmatched to any gene: 11. The CDR3 consists of 16 residues. The V gene's germline CDR1 is KGHSH and CDR2 LQKENI. The CDR3: CASSSYRGLGDTEAFF. The CDR3 bases are TGTGCCAGCTCGTCCTACAGGGGGCTGGGGGACACTGAAGCTTTCTTT. Filled out from reference TRBV18 and TRBJ1-1, the complete variable domain reads NAGVMQNPRHLVRRRGQEARLRCSPMKGHSHVYWYRQLPEEGLKFMVYLQKENIIDESGMPKERFSAEFPKEGPSILRIQQVVRGDSAAYFCASSSYRGLGDTEAFFGQGTRLTVV.

The gene calls are TRBV28 and TRBJ2-2; no clear D gene. Germline V gene lookup returns CDR1 MDHEN and CDR2 SYDVKM. V was shortened by 7 bases and J by 0 bases, with 15 bases between the two germline ends. The length of the CDR3 is 16 residues. CDR3 sequence: CASNPPGFANTGELFF. The CDR3 DNA reads as TGTGCCAGCAACCCGCCCGGGTTCGCGAACACCGGGGAGCTGTTTTTT.

V is TRBV19 and J is TRBJ2-4, with 7 bases aligning to TRBD1. The germline gives CDR1 LNHDA, CDR2 SQIVND (reference sequence). This CDR3 region has 16 residues. The ends lost 4 bases at V and 7 bases at J; junction bases unmatched: 13. The CDR3 bases are TGTGCCAGTAGTACCCGACAGGGTCAAATGGGGAACATTCAGTACTTC. This encodes CASSTRQGQMGNIQYF.

As for this clone: Within the sample, other DNA sequences also encode this same CDR3. The V call is TRBV7-8, the J call TRBJ2-5; D is ambiguous. The V end lost 1 base, the J end lost 2 bases, and 5 bases lay between the germline ends. The CDR3 contains 13 residues. Germline loops: CDR1 SGHVS, CDR2 FQNEAQ. This chain's CDR3 is CASSLGRQETQYF. CDR3 sequence (DNA): TGTGCCAGCAGCTTAGGCAGGCAAGAGACCCAGTACTTC.

The rearrangement links TRBV10-1 to TRBJ1-2; D is unclear. Trimming took 0 bases from V and 0 from J, leaving 17 bases between them. The CDR3 is 18 amino acids. Looked up from germline, CDR1 is WNHNN and CDR2 is SYGVQD (reference sequence). The CDR3 region has the DNA TGCGCCAGCAGTGAGTCAGGAGGCAGAGTCATAGCTAACTATGGCTACACCTTC. Its protein product is CASSESGGRVIANYGYTF.

This sequence joins TRBV5-1 and TRBJ1-1; TRBD1 aligns across 7 bases. The CDR3 sequence is 14 residues long. Germline assignment: CDR1 SGHRS and CDR2 YFSETQ. The V gene end was trimmed by 0 bases and the J gene end by 7 bases; junction bases not matched to a gene: 6. CDR3 nucleotide sequence: TGCGCCAGCAGCTTGGGACAGGGAGGTAGTGAAGCTTTCTTT. Residues: CASSLGQGGSEAFF.

The chain has TRBV5-4 and TRBJ1-4, with 7 nucleotides matching TRBD1. This CDR3 has 15 amino acids. CDR1 and CDR2 (germline): SGHNT, YYREEE (reference sequence). V trimming: 4 bases; J trimming: 5 bases; junction bases outside the gene matches: 8. The chain's CDR3 is CASSMGTAINEKLFF. The CDR3 nucleotides read TGTGCCAGCAGCATGGGGACAGCGATAAATGAAAAACTGTTTTTT.

The chain employs TRBV6-6 and TRBJ1-4; D ambiguous. In germline, CDR1 is MNHNY, CDR2 SVGAGI (reference sequence). The length of the CDR3 is 13 residues. Deletions cut 4 bases from V and 6 bases from J, with 9 bases between. In DNA form, the CDR3 reads TGTGCCAGCAGTTGGGCCGGGGATGAAAAACTGTTTTTT. Translating gives CASSWAGDEKLFF.

The chain links TRBV10-3 to TRBJ1-1; no clear D. Trimming took 3 bases from V and 1 from J, leaving 6 bases between them. CDR3 length: 13 amino acids. CDR1 ENHRY and CDR2 SYGVKD come from the germline V gene. This CDR3 reads CAISEHRNTEAFF. As DNA, the CDR3 is TGTGCCATCAGTGAACACAGGAACACTGAAGCTTTCTTT.

The gene calls are TRBV2 and TRBJ1-4; D perhaps matches TRBD1 (5 bases). Trimming took 5 bases from V and 7 from J, leaving 14 bases between them. Germline-derived CDR1 and CDR2 are SNHLY and FYNNEI. The CDR3 length is 14 residues. CDR3 sequence reads: CASSWIRGTEKLFF. CDR3 nucleotides: TGTGCCAGCAGTTGGATAAGGGGCACTGAAAAACTGTTTTTT.

The rearrangement uses TRBV4-2 and TRBJ2-5, with TRBD2 matching 11 bases. V lost 0 bases and J lost 4; bases outside the gene matches: 10. This CDR3 region has 18 residues. Germline V lookup: CDR1 LGHNA, CDR2 YNFKEQ. For the CDR3, the DNA is TGTGCCAGCAGCCAAGATTGGGGCCTAGCGGGGGGCGCAGAGACCCAGTACTTC. Protein sequence: CASSQDWGLAGGAETQYF.

The chain links TRBV5-1 to TRBJ1-4, with D possibly TRBD1 on 6 matching bases. V gave up 0 bases and J gave up 6 bases, with 12 bases separating them. CDR1 SGHRS and CDR2 YFSETQ come from the germline V gene. The CDR3 has 15 residues. Here the CDR3 DNA reads TGCGCCAGCAGCTTGGCCTCAGGGGAGTATGAAAAACTGTTTTTT. The encoded protein is CASSLASGEYEKLFF.

V usage is TRBV5-6 and J usage is TRBJ2-5; 11 nucleotides align to TRBD2. Germline V gives CDR1 SGHDT, CDR2 YYEEEE. The CDR3 contains 15 residues. V was pared by 1 base and J by 2 bases, with 1 base of the junction left unmatched. CDR3 DNA: TGTGCCAGCAGCTTGCTAGCGGGGGGACAAGAGACCCAGTACTTC. This codes for CASSLLAGGQETQYF.

This CDR3 is CASSPAGAPYGYTF. CDR3 nucleotides: TGTGCCAGCTCACCGGCAGGGGCTCCCTATGGCTACACCTTC. This chain uses TRBV18 with TRBJ1-2; D possibly corresponds to TRBD1 (6 bases). Trimming took off 3 bases at V and 4 bases at J, with 12 bases between the two ends. Germline CDR1 is KGHSH and CDR2 is LQKENI. The CDR3 is made up of 14 amino acids.

The V gene is TRBV7-9, the J gene TRBJ2-3; 10 nucleotides agree with TRBD1. Germline CDR1 SEHNR, CDR2 FQNEAQ (reference sequence). Trimming took 7 bases from V and 4 from J; bases not matched to a gene: 5. The CDR3 contains 14 residues. The CDR3 DNA follows: TGTGCCAGCACGGAGGGACAGGGGCCAGATACGCAGTATTTT. It yields the protein CASTEGQGPDTQYF. Using reference TRBV7-9 and TRBJ2-3 for the parts outside the CDR3, the full variable domain is DTGVSQNPRHKITKRGQNVTFRCDPISEHNRLYWYRQTLGQGPEFLTYFQNEAQLEKSRLLSDRFSAERPKGSFSTLEIQRTEQGDSAMYLCASTEGQGPDTQYFGPGTRLTVL.

The chain links TRBV5-6 to TRBJ2-5; 9 nucleotides align to TRBD2. V dropped 2 bases and J dropped 5; count of bases not matched to a gene: 7. CDR1 and CDR2 from the germline V gene are SGHDT and YYEEEE. This CDR3 has 15 residues. In DNA form, the CDR3 reads TGTGCCAGCAGCTTCCGGCGGGGGGGGCTGGAGACCCAGTACTTC. Translating it yields CASSFRRGGLETQYF.

CDR3 DNA: TGTGCCAGCAGCGGGGGTGGGACTAGCGGGGGAGAGACCCAGTACTTC. It codes for CASSGGGTSGGETQYF. The chain uses TRBV5-4 and TRBJ2-5, with 14 bases aligning to TRBD2. V shed 4 bases, J shed 4 bases, and the junction held 6 bases outside the gene matches. The CDR3 is 16 residues long. Per germline, CDR1 SGHNT and CDR2 YYREEE (reference sequence).

This rearrangement joins TRBV6-5 to TRBJ2-3; TRBD1 matches at 8 bases. Germline values: CDR1 MNHEY, CDR2 SVGAGI. This CDR3 has 15 amino acids. The J segment lost 7 bases and the V segment lost 6 bases, leaving 12 bases of the junction unmatched. CDR3 loop: CASSRGQGSGYTQYF. The CDR3 coding sequence is TGTGCCAGCAGCCGCGGACAGGGCAGCGGTTATACGCAGTATTTT.

Only one count was recorded for this clone. The chain recombines TRBV2 with TRBJ2-5; 7 bases match TRBD1. The germline CDR1 and CDR2 sequences are SNHLY and FYNNEI. This CDR3 has 12 residues. Trimming at V came to 4 bases and at J to 4 bases, leaving 0 bases not matched to a gene. The CDR3 loop is CASSGTGETQYF. The CDR3 DNA reads as TGTGCCAGCAGTGGGACAGGAGAGACCCAGTACTTC. Full variable domain (rest looked up from reference TRBV2 and TRBJ2-5): EPEVTQTPSHQVTQMGQEVILRCVPISNHLYFYWYRQILGQKVEFLVSFYNNEISEKSEIFDDQFSVERPDGSNFTLKIRSTKLEDSAMYFCASSGTGETQYFGPGTRLLVL.

This chain uses TRBV19 with TRBJ2-3; D remains ambiguous. The CDR3 extends over 15 amino acids. V lost 3 bases and J 1 base, leaving 11 bases between the germline ends. Germline CDR1 reads LNHDA; CDR2 reads SQIVND (reference sequence). CDR3 coding DNA: TGTGCCAGTAGTATCGAGGTTCGTGGCACAGATACGCAGTATTTT. Encoded protein: CASSIEVRGTDTQYF. The whole variable domain, remainder taken from reference TRBV19 and TRBJ2-3, is DGGITQSPKYLFRKEGQNVTLSCEQNLNHDAMYWYRQDPGQGLRLIYYSQIVNDFQKGDIAEGYSVSREKKESFPLTVTSAQKNPTAFYLCASSIEVRGTDTQYFGPGTRLTVL.

The chain carries TRBV11-2 and TRBJ1-1; possible D gene TRBD1, 5 bases. This CDR3 region has 14 residues. Germline V gene sequence: CDR1 SGHAT, CDR2 FQNNGV. V was pared by 1 base and J by 9 bases, with 15 bases between. The CDR3 loop is CASSLGLRGNQAFF. For the CDR3, the DNA is TGTGCCAGCAGCTTAGGCTTAAGGGGAAACCAAGCTTTCTTT.